This T cell receptor (beta chain) was recorded in a study of blood T cells in healthy people across ages. This clonotype was counted a few times. What it binds is unknown. Study-level points and caveats: Relative to aged donors, long-lived donors carried more naive CD4+ cells and displayed higher diversity. There was a strong correlation between TCR beta diversity and naive T cell percentage.

Using a J-beta primer mix together with a sample-barcoded 5' primer, a second PCR was run for about 6 to 12 cycles. TCRdb reprocessed the 5' RACE reads via MiXCR and lists one record per CDR3 protein. Of 1.2 million to 1.5 million distinct CDR3 sequences in the sample, approximately 42% were seen once. CDR3 size: 15 residues. Deletions cut 5 bases from V and 3 bases from J, with 14 bases between. Germline-derived CDR1 and CDR2 are MGHRA and YSYEKL. The specimen sequenced was blood. V is TRBV4-1 and J is TRBJ1-5, with D tentatively TRBD1 (6 bases). The clonotype was recovered from a woman between 18 and 29 years old in good health. The CDR3 is CASSSSGGVNQPQHF. The CDR3 DNA follows: TGCGCCAGCAGCTCCTCGGGGGGCGTCAATCAGCCCCAGCATTTT.